This TCR beta chain was recovered during a study of blood T cell repertoires in COVID-19. The wider study: Acute-phase and convalescent COVID-19 samples originated in the United States, Italy and Spain.

Each participant's cohort was designated according to participant-reported clinical history. As handled by the study authors: Amplifying reference gene primers gave estimates of nucleated cell counts. Assay: immunoSEQ multiplex PCR; the TCRdb copy retains only in-frame clones and omits some. V, J and clone size are those of that table, while D and trimming were read from the DNA. The table includes 320,000 or so clones, over 75% detected once. Trimming at V came to 5 bases and at J to 7 bases, leaving 9 bases not matched to a gene. CDR3 length equals 16 residues. Germline V gene data show CDR1 as WNHNN and CDR2 as SYGVQD (reference sequence).

The source of this sequence is a woman aged 30 to 39 who had recovered from COVID-19. The gene calls are TRBV10-1 and TRBJ2-1; TRBD2 matches at 12 bases. Material for sequencing was PBMCs or T cells enriched from blood (not recorded which). Here the CDR3 reads CASSLAGGAGENEQFF. CDR3 DNA: TGCGCCAGCAGTCTAGCGGGGGGGGCCGGGGAGAATGAGCAGTTCTTC.